This TCR beta chain was identified during a study of T cells in Graves' hyperthyroidism and ophthalmopathy. Across the study: Peripheral blood sampling occurred at initial diagnosis, before any treatment.

Germline values: CDR1 SEHNR, CDR2 FQNEAQ (reference sequence). This CDR3 contains 14 residues. Trimming removed 5 bases at V and 1 base at J, with 11 bases between. Amplification yielded TCR beta CDR3 regions, with RNA transcripts as the source. The study used the HTBI primer set for a first-round RT-PCR of the TCR CDR3. One entry per CDR3 protein, called by TCRdb with MiXCR from the multiplex PCR reads. The sample includes around 340,000 distinct CDR3 sequences, approximately 22% seen only once; the top ten take over 45%. The sequence came from a woman aged 45-60 years with Graves' hyperthyroidism. Source material: blood. The chain carries TRBV7-9 and TRBJ1-1, with D possibly matching TRBD1 (5 bases). CDR3 sequence: CASSRIGQNTEAFF. The CDR3 nucleotides are TGTGCCAGCAGCCGTATTGGACAGAACACTGAAGCTTTCTTT.